This T cell receptor (beta chain) was captured by sequencing in a study of blood T cell repertoires in COVID-19 (dated by TCRdb to 2018 to 2021). With regard to the full study: Samples covering the acute and convalescent phases of COVID-19 were provided by collaborators in the United States, Italy and Spain. The material from the prospective study consisted of cDNA or gDNA derived from T cells, B-cell-depleted T cells, or PBMCs. Deeply sampled blood TCRbeta repertoires from subjects exposed to, actively infected with, or recovered from COVID-19 were included in the dataset. The repertoires were released in a freely available public database meant as a resource for research on the immune response to SARS-CoV-2. The samples were drawn from two sources: the first 160 participants of the ongoing ImmuneRACE study, and 1,200 or so subjects contributed by 6 global collaborators. Sample metadata almost always included a de-identified subject ID, COVID-19 status, age in years and sex. Where HLA class I and class II types were available, the types were taken from metadata supplied by the sample provider, not from assay-based typing. The paper as a whole reports these results and caveats: The quantity of clinical and demographic metadata differed by source and by participant and was supplied without curation.

The collaborating institutions used their own protocols to collect whole blood in K2EDTA tubes. For TCRbeta analysis, collaborator samples were shipped as frozen whole blood, as isolated PBMCs, or as DNA extracted from either sample type. This clone was counted a single time. What this receptor recognizes is not known. No much larger clone exists at a distance of one base, and base qualities are not known. The immunoSEQ Assay, a bias-controlled multiplex PCR, was used to amplify TCRbeta CDR3 regions from genomic DNA. For the original study's pipeline: The number of nucleated cells in each sample was estimated from the amplification of reference gene primers within the assay. Sequence reads were collapsed and filtered to measure the absolute abundance of every unique TCRbeta CDR3 rearrangement. For each sample, productive Simpson clonality was calculated as the square root of Simpson's diversity index over productive rearrangements. Sourced from immuneACCESS, this table was stored by TCRdb with only in-frame sequences that have V and J called. A share of the clones is absent; for the studies checked, an unresolved V gene accounts for under half, and the remainder has no known explanation. V and J calls and clone size are given by that table; D and trimming were obtained from the DNA. This sample has 87,000 or so clones in its table, and 75% to 90% of those were observed once. More than 9.5% of the sample is held by the ten biggest clonotypes.

V is reduced by 9 bases and J by 10 bases, leaving a spacing of 11 bases between them. As encoded in the germline V gene, CDR1 is MGHRA while CDR2 is YSYEKL. The CDR3 holds 10 amino acids from the cysteine to the phenylalanine. Here the CDR3 DNA is all that survives: 30 bases in frame from base 1. The rearranged chain carries TRBV4-1 and TRBJ2-3; the D gene lacks a confident call. The sequence derives from a man aged 80 or over with acute or convalescent COVID-19. The sample was peripheral blood. The nucleotides read TGCGCCAGTCAGGTTAGTTCGCAGTATTTT. The translation is CASQVSSQYF.